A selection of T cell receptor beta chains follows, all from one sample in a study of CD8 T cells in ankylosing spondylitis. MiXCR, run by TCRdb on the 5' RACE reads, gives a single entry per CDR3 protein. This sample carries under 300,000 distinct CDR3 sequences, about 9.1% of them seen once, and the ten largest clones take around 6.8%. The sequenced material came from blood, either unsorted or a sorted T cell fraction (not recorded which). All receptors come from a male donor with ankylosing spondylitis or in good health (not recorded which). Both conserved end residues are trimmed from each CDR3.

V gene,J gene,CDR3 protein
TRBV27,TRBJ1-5,ASSSLSGTEDQPQH
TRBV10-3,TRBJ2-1,AISPSGAGGVNEQF
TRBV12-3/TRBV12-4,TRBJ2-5,ASTTDRAAATQY
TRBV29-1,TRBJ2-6,SVGQGSGANVLT
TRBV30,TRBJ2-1,AWSPGENNEQF
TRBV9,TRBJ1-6,ASSVVADSGTLH
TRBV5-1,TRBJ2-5,ASSPGLLAGVHNGQY
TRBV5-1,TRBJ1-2,ASSSAPGDKQGYT
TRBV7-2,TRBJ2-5,ASSLTPPTQY
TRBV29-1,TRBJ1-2,SVDDRGTNYGYT
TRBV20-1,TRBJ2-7,SARAATGTAISYEQY
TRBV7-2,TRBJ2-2,ASSLGYQGRDTGELF
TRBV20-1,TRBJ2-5,SASRGPSQETQY
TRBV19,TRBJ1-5,ASSIDGAYSNQPQH
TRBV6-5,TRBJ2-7,ASSYLFGQRDEQY